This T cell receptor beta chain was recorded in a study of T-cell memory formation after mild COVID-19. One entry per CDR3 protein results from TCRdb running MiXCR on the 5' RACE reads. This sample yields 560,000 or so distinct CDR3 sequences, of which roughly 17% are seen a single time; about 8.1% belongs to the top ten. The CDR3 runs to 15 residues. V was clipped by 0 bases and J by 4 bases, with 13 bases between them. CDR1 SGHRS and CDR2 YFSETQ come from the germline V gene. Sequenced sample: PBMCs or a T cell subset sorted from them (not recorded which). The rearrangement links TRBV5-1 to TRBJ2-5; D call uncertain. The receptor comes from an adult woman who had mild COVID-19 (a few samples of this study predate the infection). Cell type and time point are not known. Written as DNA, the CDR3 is TGCGCCAGCAGCTTGGAGGCACCCTGGAGAGAGACCCAGTACTTC. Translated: CASSLEAPWRETQYF. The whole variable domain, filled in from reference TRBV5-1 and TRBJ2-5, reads KAGVTQTPRYLIKTRGQQVTLSCSPISGHRSVSWYQQTPGQGLQFLFEYFSETQRNKGNFPGRFSGRQFSNSRSEMNVSTLELGDSALYLCASSLEAPWRETQYFGPGTRLLVL.